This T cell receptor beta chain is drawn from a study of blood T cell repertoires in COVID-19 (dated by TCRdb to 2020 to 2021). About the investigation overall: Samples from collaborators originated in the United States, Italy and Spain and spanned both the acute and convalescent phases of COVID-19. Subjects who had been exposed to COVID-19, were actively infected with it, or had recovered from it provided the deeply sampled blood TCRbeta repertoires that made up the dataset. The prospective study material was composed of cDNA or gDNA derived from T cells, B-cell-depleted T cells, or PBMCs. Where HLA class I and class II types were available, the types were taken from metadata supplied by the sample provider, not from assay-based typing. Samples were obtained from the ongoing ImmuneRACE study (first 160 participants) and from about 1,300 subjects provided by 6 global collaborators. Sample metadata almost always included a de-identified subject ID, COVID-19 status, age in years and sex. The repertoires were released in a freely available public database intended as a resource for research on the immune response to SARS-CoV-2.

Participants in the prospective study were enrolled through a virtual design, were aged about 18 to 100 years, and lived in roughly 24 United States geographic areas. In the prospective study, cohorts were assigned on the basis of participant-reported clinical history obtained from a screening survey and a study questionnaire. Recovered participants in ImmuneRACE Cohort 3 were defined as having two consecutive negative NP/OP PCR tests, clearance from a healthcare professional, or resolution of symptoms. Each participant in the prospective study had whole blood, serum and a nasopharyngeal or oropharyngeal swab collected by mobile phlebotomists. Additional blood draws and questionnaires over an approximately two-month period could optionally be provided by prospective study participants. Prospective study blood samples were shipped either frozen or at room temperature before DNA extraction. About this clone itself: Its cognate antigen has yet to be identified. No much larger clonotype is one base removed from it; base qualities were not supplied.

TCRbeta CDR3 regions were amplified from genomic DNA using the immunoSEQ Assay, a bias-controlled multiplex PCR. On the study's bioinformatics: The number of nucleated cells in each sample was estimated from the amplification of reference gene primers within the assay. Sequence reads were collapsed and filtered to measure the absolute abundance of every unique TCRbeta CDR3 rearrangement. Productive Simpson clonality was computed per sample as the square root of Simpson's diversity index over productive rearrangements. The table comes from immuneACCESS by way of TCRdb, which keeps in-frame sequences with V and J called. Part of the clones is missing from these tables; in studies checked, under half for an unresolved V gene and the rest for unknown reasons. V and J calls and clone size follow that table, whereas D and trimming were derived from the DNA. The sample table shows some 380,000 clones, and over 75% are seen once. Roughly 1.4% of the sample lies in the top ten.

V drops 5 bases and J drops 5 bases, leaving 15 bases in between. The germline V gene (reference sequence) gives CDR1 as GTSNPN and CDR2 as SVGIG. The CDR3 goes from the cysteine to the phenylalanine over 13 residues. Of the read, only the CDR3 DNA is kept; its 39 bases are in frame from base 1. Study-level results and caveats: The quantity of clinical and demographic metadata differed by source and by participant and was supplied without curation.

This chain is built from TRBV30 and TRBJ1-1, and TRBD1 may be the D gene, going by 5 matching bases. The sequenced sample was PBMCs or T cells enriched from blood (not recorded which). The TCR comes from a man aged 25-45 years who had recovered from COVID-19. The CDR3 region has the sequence CAWVGRGWTEAFF. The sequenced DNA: TGTGCCTGGGTGGGACGGGGGTGGACTGAAGCTTTCTTT.